The 2 T cell receptor beta chains given below trace back to one sample, sequenced in a study of sequential checkpoint blockade in melanoma. TCRdb keeps only in-frame clones here, not all; method: immunoSEQ multiplex PCR. The sample includes over 25,000 clones, around 82% of them seen just once. Treatment indicated: randomized to nivolumab then ipilimumab (arm A) or the reverse (arm B). The sample consisted of CD8+ T cells sorted from blood (inferred from file names), taken from a patient given nivolumab and ipilimumab in sequence. The receptors originated from a human donor with melanoma.

The chain carries TRBV5-4 and TRBJ2-5; 9 bases align to TRBD2. CDR1 and CDR2 (germline): SGHNT, YYREEE (reference sequence). The CDR3 consists of 15 residues. V lost 1 base to trimming and J lost 5 bases; unmatched junction nucleotides: 6. CDR3 sequence reads: CASSLLAGIRETQYF. The CDR3 region has the DNA TGTGCCAGCAGCTTGCTAGCGGGAATACGGGAGACCCAGTACTTC. Complete variable domain (other parts from reference TRBV5-4 and TRBJ2-5): ETGVTQSPTHLIKTRGQQVTLRCSSQSGHNTVSWYQQALGQGPQFIFQYYREEENGRGNFPPRFSGLQFPNYSSELNVNALELDDSALYLCASSLLAGIRETQYFGPGTRLLVL.

The rearrangement joins TRBV7-8 to TRBJ2-7, with 10 bases lining up with TRBD2. Germline CDR1 is SGHVS and CDR2 is FQNEAQ. The CDR3 extends over 17 amino acids. The V segment lost 3 bases and the J segment 7 bases; nucleotides outside the gene matches: 15. The CDR3: CASSLFLAGVEAGEQYF. The CDR3, as DNA: TGTGCCAGCAGCTTGTTTCTAGCGGGAGTCGAAGCCGGAGAGCAGTACTTC.